This TCR beta chain was identified during a study of blood T cell repertoires in COVID-19. Turning to the study itself: The samples span acute and convalescent COVID-19 from the United States, Italy and Spain. T cells, B-cell-depleted T cells, or PBMCs provided the cDNA or gDNA that served as material.

Per the study methods: Amplification of reference gene primers provided the estimated nucleated cell counts. Generated by immunoSEQ multiplex PCR, the TCRdb table keeps only in-frame clones and is missing some. V and J calls and clone size are those listed in that table; D and trimming were worked out from the DNA. The data contain roughly 240,000 clones, around four fifths of them singletons. Germline-derived CDR1 and CDR2 are KGHSH and LQKENI. V gave up 4 bases and J gave up 3 bases; unmatched junction bases: 5. There are 15 residues in the CDR3. Input material: peripheral blood. This rearrangement joins TRBV18 to TRBJ2-5; 10 nucleotides line up with TRBD1. This sequence was found in a woman in her 70s with acute or convalescent COVID-19. CDR3 nucleotide sequence: TGTGCCAGCTCACGCGACAGGGGGCTGGAAGAGACCCAGTACTTC. Its translation is CASSRDRGLEETQYF.